This TCR beta chain was found in a study of identifying expanded T cells in peripheral blood. Overall study results and limits: Differentially abundant clones: roughly 1.2 between replicates, 15 to 17 at two to three weeks, 19 at four. Roughly two-week clone count variance significantly increased as total template count grew.

In regard to this clone: Its antigen is as yet unknown.

Collection occurred without any documented infections or immune events in donors. Produced via immunoSEQ multiplex PCR; TCRdb's table is partial and in-frame only. Of 75,000 to 95,000 clones in the sample, 70% to 90% were seen once. Germline V gene sequence: CDR1 SGHTA, CDR2 FQGTGA. The CDR3 is 16 residues long. The ends lost 2 bases at V and 4 bases at J; junction bases unmatched: 7. What was sequenced was blood. This rearrangement joins TRBV7-3 to TRBJ2-5; 10 bases line up with TRBD2. This sequence was found in a person aged 18-70 years in good health. This CDR3 reads CASSLGLAARGETQYF. In DNA form, the CDR3 reads TGTGCCAGCAGCTTAGGACTAGCGGCTAGGGGAGAGACCCAGTACTTC.